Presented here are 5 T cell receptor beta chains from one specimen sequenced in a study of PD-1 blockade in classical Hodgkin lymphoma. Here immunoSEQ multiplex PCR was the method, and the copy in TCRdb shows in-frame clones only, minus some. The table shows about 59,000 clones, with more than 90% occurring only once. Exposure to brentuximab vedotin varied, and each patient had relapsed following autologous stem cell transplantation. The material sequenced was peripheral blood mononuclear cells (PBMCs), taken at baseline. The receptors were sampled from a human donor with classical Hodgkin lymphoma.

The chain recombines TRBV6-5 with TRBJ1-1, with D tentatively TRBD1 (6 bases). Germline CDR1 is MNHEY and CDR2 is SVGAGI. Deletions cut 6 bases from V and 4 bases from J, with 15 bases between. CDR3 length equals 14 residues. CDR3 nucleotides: TGTGCCAGCAGCCCGTGGGGGGCCGTCACTGAAGCTTTCTTT. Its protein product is CASSPWGAVTEAFF.

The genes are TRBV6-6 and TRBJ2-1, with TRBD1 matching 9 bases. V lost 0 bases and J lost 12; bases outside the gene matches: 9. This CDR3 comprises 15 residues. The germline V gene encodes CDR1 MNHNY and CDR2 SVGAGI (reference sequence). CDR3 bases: TGTGCCAGCAGTTACTCGACAGGGGGGGTTTCGCTGCAGTTCTTC. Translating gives CASSYSTGGVSLQFF.

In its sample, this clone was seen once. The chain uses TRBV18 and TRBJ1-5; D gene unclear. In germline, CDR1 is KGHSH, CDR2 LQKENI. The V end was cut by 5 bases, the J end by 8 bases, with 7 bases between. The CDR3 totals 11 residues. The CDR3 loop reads CASSKEEPQHF. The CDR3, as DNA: TGTGCCAGCTCAAAGGAGGAGCCCCAGCATTTT.

CDR3 in DNA: TGTGCCAGCGCGTCCGACCCCCGGGAGCAGTTCTTC. As protein: CASASDPREQFF. This chain links TRBV28 with TRBJ2-1; D is ambiguous. V was pared by 8 bases and J by 10 bases, with 15 bases between. This CDR3 is built from 12 residues. Germline V gene data show CDR1 as MDHEN and CDR2 as SYDVKM.

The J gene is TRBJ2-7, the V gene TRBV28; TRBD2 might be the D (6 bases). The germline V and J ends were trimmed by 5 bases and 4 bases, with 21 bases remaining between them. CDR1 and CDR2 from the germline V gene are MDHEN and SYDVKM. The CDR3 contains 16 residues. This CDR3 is CASSIDRDSRIYEQYF. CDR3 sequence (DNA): TGTGCCAGCAGTATCGACCGGGACTCCCGTATATACGAGCAGTACTTC.